The clone carrying this T cell receptor (beta chain) was counted ten times or more. As to time point: patch test 1, 2 weeks after DPC sensitization. Treatment reported: therapeutic diphenylcyclopropenone sensitization with weekly scalp DPC. Per germline, CDR1 SGHRS and CDR2 YFSETQ. This CDR3 has 12 residues. V lost 0 bases and J lost 11; bases outside the gene matches: 0. TCRdb itself ran the RACE reads through MiXCR, one entry per CDR3 protein. This sample carries around 340,000 distinct CDR3 sequences, around 7% of them seen once, and the ten largest clones take about 8%. The data derive from a study of human T cells and chemical hapten exposure.

The clonotype was recovered from a woman aged 18-29 years with alopecia areata. Some clones in this sample may be carry-over from other donors' samples. The V and J genes are TRBV5-1 and TRBJ2-4, with 9 positions matching TRBD1. Sequenced material: whole blood, taken in connection with sensitization to the hapten diphenylcyclopropenone (DPC). The chain's CDR3 is CASSLGQGVQYF. The CDR3 coding sequence is TGCGCCAGCAGCTTGGGACAGGGGGTTCAGTACTTC.